This T cell receptor beta chain comes out of a study of blood T cell repertoires in COVID-19. Study-wide context: Nucleic acid was either cDNA or gDNA, and it came from T cells, B-cell-depleted T cells, or PBMCs.

Authors' data handling: Estimated nucleated cell counts came from reference gene primer amplification. TCRdb keeps only in-frame clones here, not all; method: immunoSEQ multiplex PCR. The DNA was the basis for D and trimming; V, J and clone size are from that table. The sample yields about 150,000 clones, approximately 85% seen once. Germline assignment: CDR1 MNHEY and CDR2 SMNVEV (reference sequence). The V segment lost 3 bases and the J segment 5 bases; nucleotides outside the gene matches: 1. CDR3 size: 15 residues. What was sequenced was peripheral blood. The V call is TRBV27, the J call TRBJ1-6; 10 bases fit TRBD1. The receptor's source is a man in his 60s with COVID-19, enrolled during active disease. The CDR3 loop reads CASSLTGGNNSPLHF. The CDR3 bases are TGTGCCAGCAGTTTGACAGGGGGCAATAATTCACCCCTCCACTTT.